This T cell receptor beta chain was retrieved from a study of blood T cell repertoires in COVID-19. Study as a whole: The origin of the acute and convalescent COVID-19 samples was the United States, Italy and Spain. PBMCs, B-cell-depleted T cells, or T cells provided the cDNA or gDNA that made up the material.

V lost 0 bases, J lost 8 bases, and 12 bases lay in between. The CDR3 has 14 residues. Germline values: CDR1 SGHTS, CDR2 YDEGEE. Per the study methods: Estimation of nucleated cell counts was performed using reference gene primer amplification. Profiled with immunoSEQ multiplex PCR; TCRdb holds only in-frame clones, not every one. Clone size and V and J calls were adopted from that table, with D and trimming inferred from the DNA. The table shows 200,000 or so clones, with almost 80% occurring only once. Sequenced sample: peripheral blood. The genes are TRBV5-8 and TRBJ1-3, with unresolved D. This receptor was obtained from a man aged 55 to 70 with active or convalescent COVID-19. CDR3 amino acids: CASSLDPGWDTIYF. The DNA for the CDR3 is TGTGCCAGCAGCTTGGACCCAGGATGGGACACCATATATTTT.